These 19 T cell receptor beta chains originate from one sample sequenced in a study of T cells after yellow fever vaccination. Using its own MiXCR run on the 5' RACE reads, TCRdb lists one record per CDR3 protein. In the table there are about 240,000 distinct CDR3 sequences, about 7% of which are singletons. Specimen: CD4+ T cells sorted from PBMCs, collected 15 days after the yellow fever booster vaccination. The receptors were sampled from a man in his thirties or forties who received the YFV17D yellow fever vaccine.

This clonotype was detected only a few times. DNA of the CDR3: TGTGCCAGCAGACAAACAGGGAACTCCTACAATGAGCAGTTCTTC. Amino acid sequence: CASRQTGNSYNEQFF. V usage is TRBV7-2 and J usage is TRBJ2-1, with D tentatively TRBD1 (6 bases). CDR1 SGHTA and CDR2 FQGNSA come from the germline V gene. The CDR3 has 15 amino acids. Deletions cut 6 bases from V and 0 bases from J, with 12 bases between. The complete variable domain, with remaining parts taken from reference TRBV7-2 and TRBJ2-1, reads GAGVSQSPSNKVTEKGKDVELRCDPISGHTALYWYRQSLGQGLEFLIYFQGNSAPDKSGLPSDRFSAERTGGSVSTLTIQRTQQEDSAVYLCASRQTGNSYNEQFFGPGTRLTVL.

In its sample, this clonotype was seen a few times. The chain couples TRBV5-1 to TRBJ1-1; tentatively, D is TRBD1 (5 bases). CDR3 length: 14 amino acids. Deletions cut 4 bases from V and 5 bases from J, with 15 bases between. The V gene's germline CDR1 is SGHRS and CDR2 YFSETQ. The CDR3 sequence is CASSGTAGGTEAFF. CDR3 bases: TGCGCCAGCAGCGGGACCGCCGGAGGGACTGAAGCTTTCTTT. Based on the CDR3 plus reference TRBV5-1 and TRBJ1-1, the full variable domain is KAGVTQTPRYLIKTRGQQVTLSCSPISGHRSVSWYQQTPGQGLQFLFEYFSETQRNKGNFPGRFSGRQFSNSRSEMNVSTLELGDSALYLCASSGTAGGTEAFFGQGTRLTVV.

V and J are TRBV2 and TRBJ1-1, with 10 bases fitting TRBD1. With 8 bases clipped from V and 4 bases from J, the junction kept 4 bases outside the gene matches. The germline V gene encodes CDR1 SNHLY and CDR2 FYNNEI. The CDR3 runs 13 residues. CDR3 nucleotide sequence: TGTGCCAGCGCCGGACAGGGGGGCACTGAAGCTTTCTTT. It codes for CASAGQGGTEAFF. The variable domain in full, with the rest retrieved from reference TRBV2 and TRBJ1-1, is EPEVTQTPSHQVTQMGQEVILRCVPISNHLYFYWYRQILGQKVEFLVSFYNNEISEKSEIFDDQFSVERPDGSNFTLKIRSTKLEDSAMYFCASAGQGGTEAFFGQGTRLTVV.

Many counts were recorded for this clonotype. The CDR3 nucleotides are TGTGCCAGCAGCCAGGAACTAGTTAAAGGGGGCAATGAGCAGTTCTTC. The encoded protein is CASSQELVKGGNEQFF. The V and J genes are TRBV3-1 and TRBJ2-1; TRBD1 might be the D (6 bases). The CDR3 loop spans 16 amino acids. From germline, CDR1 is LGHDT and CDR2 YNNKEL (reference sequence). V lost 3 bases, J lost 6 bases, and 18 bases lay in between.

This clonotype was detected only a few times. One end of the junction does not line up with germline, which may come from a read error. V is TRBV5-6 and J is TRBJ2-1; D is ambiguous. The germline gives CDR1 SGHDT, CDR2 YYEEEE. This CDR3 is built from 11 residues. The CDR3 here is CASSSYYEQFF. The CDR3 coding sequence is TGTGCCAGCAGCTCCTACTATGAGCAGTTCTTC.

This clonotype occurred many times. The CDR3 DNA follows: TGTGCCAGCAGCAGGACAGGGTTAGTGAATGAGCAGTTCTTC. As protein: CASSRTGLVNEQFF. The V call is TRBV7-6, the J call TRBJ2-1, with TRBD1 matching 8 bases. Germline CDR1 is SGHVS and CDR2 is FNYEAQ. The CDR3 runs to 14 residues. The J segment lost 7 bases and the V segment lost 5 bases, leaving 7 bases of the junction unmatched.

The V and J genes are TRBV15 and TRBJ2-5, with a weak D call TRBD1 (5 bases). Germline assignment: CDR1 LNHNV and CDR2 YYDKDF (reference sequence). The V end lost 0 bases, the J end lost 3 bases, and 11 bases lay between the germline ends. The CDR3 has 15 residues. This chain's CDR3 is CATSRDQGTEETQYF. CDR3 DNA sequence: TGTGCCACCAGCAGAGATCAGGGTACGGAAGAGACCCAGTACTTC.

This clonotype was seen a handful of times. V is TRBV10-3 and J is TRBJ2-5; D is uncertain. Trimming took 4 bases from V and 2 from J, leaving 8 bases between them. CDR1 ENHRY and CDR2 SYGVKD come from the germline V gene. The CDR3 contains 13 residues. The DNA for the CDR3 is TGTGCCATCAGTGCAGCGTGGCAAGAGACCCAGTACTTC. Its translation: CAISAAWQETQYF.

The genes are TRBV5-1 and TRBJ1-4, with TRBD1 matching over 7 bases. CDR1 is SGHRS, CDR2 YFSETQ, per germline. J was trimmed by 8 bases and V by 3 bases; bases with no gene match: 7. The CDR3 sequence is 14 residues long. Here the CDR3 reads CASSSTGPEEKLFF. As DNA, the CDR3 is TGCGCCAGCAGCTCGACAGGGCCTGAGGAAAAACTGTTTTTT.

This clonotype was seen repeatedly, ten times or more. The chain's CDR3 is CSVELVGRLEGDEQFF. The CDR3 nucleotides are TGCAGCGTTGAATTGGTTGGGCGCCTCGAGGGGGATGAGCAGTTCTTC. The V call is TRBV29-1, the J call TRBJ2-1; D may be TRBD1 (6 bases). CDR3 size: 16 residues. The V and J ends lost 2 bases and 8 bases respectively, with 22 bases between them. The germline V gene encodes CDR1 SQVTM and CDR2 ANQGSEA.

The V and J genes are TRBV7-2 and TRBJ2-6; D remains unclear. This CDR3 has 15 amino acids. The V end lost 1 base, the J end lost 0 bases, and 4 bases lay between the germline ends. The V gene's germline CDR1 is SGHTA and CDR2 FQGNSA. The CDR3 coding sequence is TGTGCCAGCAGCTTAGACATCTCTGGGGCCAACGTCCTGACTTTC. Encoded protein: CASSLDISGANVLTF. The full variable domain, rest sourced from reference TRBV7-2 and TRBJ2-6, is GAGVSQSPSNKVTEKGKDVELRCDPISGHTALYWYRQSLGQGLEFLIYFQGNSAPDKSGLPSDRFSAERTGGSVSTLTIQRTQQEDSAVYLCASSLDISGANVLTFGAGSRLTVL.

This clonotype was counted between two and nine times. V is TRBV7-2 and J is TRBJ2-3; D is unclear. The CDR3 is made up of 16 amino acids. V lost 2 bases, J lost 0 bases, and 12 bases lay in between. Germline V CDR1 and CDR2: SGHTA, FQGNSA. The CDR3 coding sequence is TGTGCCAGCAGCTTAAGATCGGCAGCAAGCACAGATACGCAGTATTTT. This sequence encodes CASSLRSAASTDTQYF.

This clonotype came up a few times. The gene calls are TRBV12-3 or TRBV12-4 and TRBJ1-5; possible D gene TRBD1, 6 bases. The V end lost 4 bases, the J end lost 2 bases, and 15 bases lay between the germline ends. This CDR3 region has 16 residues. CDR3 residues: CASSSGDVYGNQPQHF. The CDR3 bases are TGTGCCAGCAGTTCAGGGGATGTGTATGGCAATCAGCCCCAGCATTTT.

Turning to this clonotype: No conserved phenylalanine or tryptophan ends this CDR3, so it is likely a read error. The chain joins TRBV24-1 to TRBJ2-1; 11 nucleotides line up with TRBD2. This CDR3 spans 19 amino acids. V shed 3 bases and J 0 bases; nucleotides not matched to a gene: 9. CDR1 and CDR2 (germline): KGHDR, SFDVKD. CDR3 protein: CATSDPTSGSPSSYNEQFL. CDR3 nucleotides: TGTGCCACCAGTGATCCAACTAGCGGGAGCCCTAGCTCCTACAATGAGCAGTTCCTC.

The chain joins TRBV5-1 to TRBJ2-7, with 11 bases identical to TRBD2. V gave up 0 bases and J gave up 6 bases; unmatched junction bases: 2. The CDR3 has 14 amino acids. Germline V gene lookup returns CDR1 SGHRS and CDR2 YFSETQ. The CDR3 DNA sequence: TGCGCCAGCAGCTTGGAACTAGCGGGAGTCGAGCAGTACTTC. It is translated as CASSLELAGVEQYF. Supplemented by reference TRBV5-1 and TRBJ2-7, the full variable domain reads KAGVTQTPRYLIKTRGQQVTLSCSPISGHRSVSWYQQTPGQGLQFLFEYFSETQRNKGNFPGRFSGRQFSNSRSEMNVSTLELGDSALYLCASSLELAGVEQYFGPGTRLTVT.

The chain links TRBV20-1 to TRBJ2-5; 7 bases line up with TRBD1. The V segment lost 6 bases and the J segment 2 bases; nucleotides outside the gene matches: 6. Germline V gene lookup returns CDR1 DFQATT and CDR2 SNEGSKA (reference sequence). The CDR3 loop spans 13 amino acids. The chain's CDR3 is CSALETGQETQYF. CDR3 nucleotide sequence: TGCAGTGCGCTCGAGACAGGGCAAGAGACCCAGTACTTC.

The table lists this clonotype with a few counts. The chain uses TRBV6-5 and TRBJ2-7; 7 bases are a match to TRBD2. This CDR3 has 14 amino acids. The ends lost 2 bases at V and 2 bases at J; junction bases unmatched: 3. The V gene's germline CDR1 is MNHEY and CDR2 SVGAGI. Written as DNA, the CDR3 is TGTGCCAGCAGTTACCGTGGACTAGCCTACGAGCAGTACTTC. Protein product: CASSYRGLAYEQYF.

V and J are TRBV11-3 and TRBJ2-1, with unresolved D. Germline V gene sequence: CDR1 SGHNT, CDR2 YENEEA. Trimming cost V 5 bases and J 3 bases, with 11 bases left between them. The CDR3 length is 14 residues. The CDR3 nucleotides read TGTGCCAGCAGCCTCGTGGGCGGCTACAATGAGCAGTTCTTC. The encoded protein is CASSLVGGYNEQFF.

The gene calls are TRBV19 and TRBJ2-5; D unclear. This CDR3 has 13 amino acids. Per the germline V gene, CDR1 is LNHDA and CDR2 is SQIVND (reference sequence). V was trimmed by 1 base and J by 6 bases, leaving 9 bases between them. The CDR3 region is CASSIGSSQTQYF. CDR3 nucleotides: TGTGCCAGTAGTATAGGATCAAGTCAGACCCAGTACTTC. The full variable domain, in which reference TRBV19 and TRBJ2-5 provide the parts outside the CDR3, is DGGITQSPKYLFRKEGQNVTLSCEQNLNHDAMYWYRQDPGQGLRLIYYSQIVNDFQKGDIAEGYSVSREKKESFPLTVTSAQKNPTAFYLCASSIGSSQTQYFGPGTRLLVL.